This T cell receptor beta chain was found in a study of T cells in Graves' hyperthyroidism and ophthalmopathy. There were TCR beta CDR3 regions amplified from RNA transcripts. A first-round RT-PCR of the TCR CDR3 used the HTBI primer set. TCRdb used MiXCR to reprocess the multiplex PCR reads, holding one entry per CDR3 protein. The sample consists of approximately 330,000 distinct CDR3 sequences, 15% to 20% of them appearing once. Study observations and caveats: Among thyroid clonotypes expanded above 0.001, most also appeared in blood.

The CDR3 is 14 residues long. Germline assignment: CDR1 SGHAT and CDR2 FQNNGV. The ends lost 4 bases at V and 4 bases at J; junction bases unmatched: 4. This clonotype was detected only a few times. Its target is unknown. Specimen: blood. The origin of this receptor is a woman in her fifties or sixties with Graves' hyperthyroidism. This chain uses TRBV11-2 with TRBJ2-1; 7 bases are a match to TRBD2. The CDR3 region is CASSSGTIYNEQFF. The CDR3 nucleotides are TGTGCCAGCAGCTCCGGGACTATATACAATGAGCAGTTCTTC.